These 20 T cell receptor beta chains share one sample of origin, sequenced in a study of shared clonotypes between healthy human individuals. The table came from immunoSEQ multiplex PCR; TCRdb's copy has only in-frame clones and leaves some out. Of 740,000 or so clones in the sample, 73% were seen once. Sequencing was done on a sample of memory CD4+ T cells sorted from blood. Subset described: CD45RA-negative fraction. All receptors derive from a woman in her 30s in good health.

The V gene is TRBV10-1, the J gene TRBJ2-7; TRBD2 agrees at 8 bases. Germline CDR1 reads WNHNN; CDR2 reads SYGVQD (reference sequence). The CDR3 extends over 15 amino acids. Trimming at V came to 1 base and at J to 2 bases, leaving 4 bases not matched to a gene. CDR3 in amino acids: CASSELASGPYEQYF. CDR3 DNA: TGCGCCAGCAGTGAGTTGGCTAGCGGGCCCTACGAGCAGTACTTC.

This chain links TRBV27 with TRBJ2-1, with unresolved D. Per the germline V gene, CDR1 is MNHEY and CDR2 is SMNVEV (reference sequence). The CDR3 runs 12 residues. V lost 4 bases and J 6 bases, leaving 7 bases between the germline ends. The CDR3 bases are TGTGCCAGCAGTTCGACACGCAATGAGCAGTTCTTC. Protein product: CASSSTRNEQFF.

The table lists this clone with a few counts. The rearrangement joins TRBV5-5 to TRBJ1-1; 9 bases line up with TRBD1. Trimming took 3 bases from V and 10 from J; bases not matched to a gene: 7. The CDR3 extends over 13 amino acids. Germline values: CDR1 SGHKS, CDR2 YYEKEE (reference sequence). The CDR3 region is CASSYTQGAGAFF. Here the CDR3 DNA reads TGTGCCAGCAGCTACACACAGGGGGCTGGAGCTTTCTTT.

This sequence joins TRBV7-2 and TRBJ1-5, with D unresolved. CDR1 is SGHTA, CDR2 FQGNSA, per germline. V was cut by 1 base and J by 3 bases, with 13 bases left in between. CDR3 length: 16 residues. CDR3: CASSLVAYSLNQPQHF. CDR3 bases: TGTGCCAGCAGCTTAGTCGCTTACAGCCTCAATCAGCCCCAGCATTTT.

V and J are TRBV18 and TRBJ2-2; TRBD2 matches 7 bases. Germline V lookup: CDR1 KGHSH, CDR2 LQKENI. Trimming cost V 2 bases and J 1 base; bases outside gene matches: 10. The CDR3 runs 18 residues. This CDR3 reads CASSPGRAEIWNTGELFF. The CDR3 coding sequence is TGTGCCAGCTCACCAGGGAGGGCCGAAATTTGGAACACCGGGGAGCTGTTTTTT.

The V call is TRBV6-5, the J call TRBJ2-5; no firm D call. This CDR3 is built from 13 residues. Per germline, CDR1 MNHEY and CDR2 SVGAGI. V lost 6 bases, J lost 5 bases, and 13 bases lay in between. Here the CDR3 reads CASSLEQSETQYF. The CDR3 DNA sequence: TGTGCCAGCAGCCTAGAACAATCGGAGACCCAGTACTTC.

V is TRBV6-1 and J is TRBJ2-5, with 7 bases fitting TRBD2. This CDR3 has 14 amino acids. CDR1 is MNHNS and CDR2 is SASEGT in the germline V gene. V trimming: 7 bases; J trimming: 4 bases; junction bases outside the gene matches: 9. The CDR3 nucleotides are TGTGCCAGCATCACCGGGCGGGGGAGAGAGACCCAGTACTTC. Translated, it gives CASITGRGRETQYF.

To note about this clone: A much larger clone sits a single nucleotide away, making a read error possible. Additional DNA sequences in this sample encode the identical CDR3. V gene TRBV15 combines with J gene TRBJ2-5, with 10 bases lining up with TRBD1. The ends lost 3 bases at V and 2 bases at J; junction bases unmatched: 0. Per germline, CDR1 LNHNV and CDR2 YYDKDF (reference sequence). CDR3 length: 14 amino acids. This CDR3 reads CATSRDRGQETQYF. For the CDR3, the DNA is TGTGCCACCAGCAGGGACAGGGGGCAAGAGACCCAGTACTTC.

The V and J genes are TRBV28 and TRBJ1-5, with D possibly TRBD1 on 6 matching bases. Germline V CDR1 and CDR2: MDHEN, SYDVKM. V lost 7 bases and J 6 bases, leaving 16 bases between the germline ends. This CDR3 has 14 amino acids. The DNA for the CDR3 is TGTGCCAGCAAGTCAGGGGATAAGGTTCAGCCCCAGCATTTT. Translation gives CASKSGDKVQPQHF. Supplemented by reference TRBV28 and TRBJ1-5, the full variable domain reads DVKVTQSSRYLVKRTGEKVFLECVQDMDHENMFWYRQDPGLGLRLIYFSYDVKMKEKGDIPEGYSVSREKKERFSLILESASTNQTSMYLCASKSGDKVQPQHFGDGTRLSIL.

This clone was observed a handful of times. At one end the junction does not follow the germline gene, possibly because of a read error. The J gene is TRBJ1-4, the V gene TRBV4-1, with D perhaps TRBD1 (5 bases). From germline, CDR1 is MGHRA and CDR2 YSYEKL. CDR3 length equals 13 residues. The CDR3 sequence: CASSQDLIDSPLF. The CDR3 DNA follows: TGCGCCAGCAGCCAAGATCTAATAGACAGTCCCCTTTTT.

This clone was seen just once. V is TRBV6-5 and J is TRBJ2-7; D possibly matches TRBD1 or TRBD2 (5 bases each). The V gene lost 5 bases and the J gene lost 0 bases, with 14 bases spanning the gap. The CDR3 spans 15 residues. Germline loops: CDR1 MNHEY, CDR2 SVGAGI. The CDR3 DNA reads TGTGCCAGCAGTACCGTTAAGGGGAGCTCCTACGAGCAGTACTTC. Encoded protein: CASSTVKGSSYEQYF.

The V and J genes are TRBV15 and TRBJ1-4; possibly TRBD1 for D (5 bases). V dropped 1 base and J dropped 7 bases, with 13 bases sitting between them. Germline V gene lookup returns CDR1 LNHNV and CDR2 YYDKDF (reference sequence). CDR3 size: 15 residues. The CDR3 DNA is TGTGCCACCAGCAGAGGGGGCTCAGGAGGTGAAAAACTGTTTTTT. Encoded protein: CATSRGGSGGEKLFF.

The chain combines TRBV28 with TRBJ2-1, with D perhaps TRBD1 (5 bases). The CDR3 is 12 residues long. V shed 2 bases and J shed 10 bases, with 9 bases lying between them. Germline CDR1 is MDHEN and CDR2 is SYDVKM. The CDR3 region is CASSLQGMEQFF. The CDR3 nucleotides read TGTGCCAGCAGTTTACAGGGTATGGAGCAGTTCTTC. Variable domain in full (rest from reference TRBV28 and TRBJ2-1): DVKVTQSSRYLVKRTGEKVFLECVQDMDHENMFWYRQDPGLGLRLIYFSYDVKMKEKGDIPEGYSVSREKKERFSLILESASTNQTSMYLCASSLQGMEQFFGPGTRLTVL.

This sequence joins TRBV19 and TRBJ2-7; the D gene is possibly TRBD2 (6 bases). Trimming cost V 6 bases and J 7 bases, with 22 bases left between them. The CDR3 spans 15 residues. The germline V gene has CDR1 LNHDA and CDR2 SQIVND (reference sequence). The CDR3 DNA reads TGTGCCAGTAGCGAAATTGGCGGGACTCCTCAGGAGCAGTACTTC. It translates to CASSEIGGTPQEQYF.

This clone occurred a few times. The rearrangement joins TRBV5-4 to TRBJ2-7, with D possibly matching TRBD1 (5 bases). This CDR3 region has 17 residues. CDR1 and CDR2 (germline): SGHNT, YYREEE (reference sequence). The ends were cut back, 4 bases at V and 0 bases at J, with 20 bases in the middle. The CDR3 loop is CASSPSKGDRHSYEQYF. CDR3 coding DNA: TGTGCCAGCAGCCCTTCGAAAGGGGATAGACACTCCTACGAGCAGTACTTC.

V is TRBV28 and J is TRBJ2-2; 9 bases are shared with TRBD2. Per the germline V gene, CDR1 is MDHEN and CDR2 is SYDVKM. V dropped 2 bases and J dropped 6; count of bases not matched to a gene: 1. This CDR3 is built from 14 residues. The CDR3, as DNA: TGTGCCAGCAGTTTAGGCGGGAGGGCCGGGGAGCTGTTTTTT. Encoded protein: CASSLGGRAGELFF.

CDR3 amino acids: CASSLRYNEQFF. DNA of the CDR3: TGTGCCAGCAGTTTAAGGTACAATGAGCAGTTCTTC. The chain has TRBV28 and TRBJ2-1; no reliable D call. Germline V lookup: CDR1 MDHEN, CDR2 SYDVKM. V was shortened by 2 bases and J by 4 bases, with 3 bases between the two germline ends. The CDR3 consists of 12 residues.

V gene TRBV25-1 combines with J gene TRBJ2-6, with D possibly being TRBD1 (6 bases). The germline gives CDR1 MGHDK, CDR2 SYGVNS. This CDR3 is built from 17 residues. Trimming took 5 bases from V and 0 from J, leaving 14 bases between them. As DNA, the CDR3 is TGTGCCAGCAGTAACAGGGACGCGCGCTCTGGGGCCAACGTCCTGACTTTC. Its translation is CASSNRDARSGANVLTF. Variable domain in full (rest from reference TRBV25-1 and TRBJ2-6): EADIYQTPRYLVIGTGKKITLECSQTMGHDKMYWYQQDPGMELHLIHYSYGVNSTEKGDLSSESTVSRIRTEHFPLTLESARPSHTSQYLCASSNRDARSGANVLTFGAGSRLTVL.

The V and J genes are TRBV10-2 and TRBJ2-1, with D tentatively TRBD2 (6 bases). From germline, CDR1 is WSHSY and CDR2 SAAADI. V was cut by 10 bases and J by 4 bases, with 8 bases left in between. This CDR3 has 11 residues. The CDR3 here is CATLAYNEQFF. As DNA, the CDR3 is TGCGCCACCCTAGCGTACAATGAGCAGTTCTTC.

This clone was seen once. The V and J genes are TRBV5-1 and TRBJ2-3; no clear D gene. CDR1 SGHRS and CDR2 YFSETQ come from the germline V gene. The CDR3 is 15 amino acids. Trimming shortened V by 0 bases and J by 2 bases, and 10 bases separated the two germline ends. The CDR3 region is CASSLVGSHTDTQYF. CDR3 coding DNA: TGCGCCAGCAGCTTGGTGGGCTCCCACACAGATACGCAGTATTTT.